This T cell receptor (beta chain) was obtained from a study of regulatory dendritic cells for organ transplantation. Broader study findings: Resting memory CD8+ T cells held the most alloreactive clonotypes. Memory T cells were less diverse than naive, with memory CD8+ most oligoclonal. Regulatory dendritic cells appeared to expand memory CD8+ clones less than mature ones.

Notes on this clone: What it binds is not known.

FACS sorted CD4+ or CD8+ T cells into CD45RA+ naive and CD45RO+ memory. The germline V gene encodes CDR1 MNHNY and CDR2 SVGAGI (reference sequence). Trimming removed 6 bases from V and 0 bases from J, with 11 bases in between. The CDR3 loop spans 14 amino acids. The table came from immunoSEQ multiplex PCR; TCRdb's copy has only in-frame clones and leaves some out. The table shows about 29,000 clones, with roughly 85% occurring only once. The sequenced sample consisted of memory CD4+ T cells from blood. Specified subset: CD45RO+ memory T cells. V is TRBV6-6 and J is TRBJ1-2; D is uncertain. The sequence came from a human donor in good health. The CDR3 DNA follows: TGTGCCAGCAGCCGCGGCGGTCCTAACTATGGCTACACCTTC. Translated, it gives CASSRGGPNYGYTF.